This T cell receptor beta chain is from a study of T-cell memory formation after mild COVID-19 (TCRdb year 2021). About the investigation overall: TCR sequence clusters from the two donors were largely donor specific. The cohort was made up of two young adult volunteers, one female and one male, who were previously healthy. T-cell clones expanding and contracting after mild COVID-19 in two donors were tracked by longitudinal TCRalpha and TCRbeta repertoire sequencing. The research as a whole found: Clones that contracted from day 15 to 85 showed balanced CD4/CD8 phenotypes, whereas a second wave of clones that expanded from day 15 to 37 leaned towards CD4+. Some responding clones were detected in pre-infection memory, which suggested that pre-existing cross-reactive memory T cells had joined the SARS-CoV-2 response. Contracting CD4+ clones turned up mainly in the CM and EM memory subsets, whereas EMRA was where CD8+ clones were enriched. SARS-CoV-2 specificity was not confirmed for the second-wave clones peaking on day 37. The study included only a couple of mild cases, and larger cohorts that include severe cases with pre-infection samples were judged to be necessary.

Ficoll-Paque density gradient centrifugation was the method used to isolate PBMCs. A few counts support this clonotype. There is no known antigen for this receptor. Within one base of it there is no much larger clone, and no base qualities were kept. Sequencing was carried out with an Illumina NovaSeq 6000. TCRalpha and TCRbeta cDNA libraries were constructed by 5'RACE with constant-segment primers, with sample barcodes and unique molecular identifiers being introduced. RNA was extracted from every sample with Trizol reagent. Amplification of the libraries took two PCR steps, and the second step added a second sample barcode plus Illumina TruSeq adapters. Libraries were sequenced on an Illumina NovaSeq with 2 x 150 bp paired-end reads. In the source study's methods: Reads were demultiplexed and collapsed into UMI-guided consensus sequences with migec v1.2.7. With mixcr v2.1.11, UMI consensuses were aligned to TRA and TRB V and J templates and assembled into clonotypes. Expanded or contracted clonotypes were those called significant by both edgeR and NoisET, with noise models trained on biological replicates. For edgeR calls, the thresholds were a false discovery rate-adjusted p below 0.01 and a log2 fold-change of 1. As an exploratory analysis of dynamics, max-normalized trajectories of the 1000 most abundant clonotypes were examined by PCA with hierarchical clustering. Each responding clone was given a CD4 or CD8 phenotype based on the CD4+ and CD8+ repertoires, which had been sequenced separately. TCRdb reworked the public reads: Q25 trimming with fastp, MiXCR clone assembly, productive beta chains retained. Every distinct CDR3 protein forms one entry, paired with its most common genes and DNA. The V and J calls reflect TCRdb's pipeline rather than the authors' work. The sample table holds roughly 550,000 distinct CDR3 sequences, of which 20% were seen once. 12% of the sample belongs to the ten largest clones.

The CDR3, from cysteine to phenylalanine, totals 16 residues. Just the 48-base CDR3 DNA is kept, in frame starting at base 1. A distance of 11 bases separates the germline ends of V and J, which lose 0 bases and 0 bases respectively. CDR1 and CDR2 are read off the germline V gene as SGDLS and YYNGEE. The sequence came from an adult woman who had mild COVID-19 (a few samples of this study predate the infection). The sample titles of this study are shuffled in the database, so cell type and time point are left out; the donor was told from shared clones. Sequenced sample: PBMCs or a T cell subset sorted from them (not recorded which). This chain is built from TRBV9 and TRBJ2-3, with TRBD2 perhaps the D gene, on 6 matching bases. Here the CDR3 is given as CASSVGHGGSTDTQYF. The DNA sequence follows: TGTGCCAGCAGCGTAGGTCACGGGGGTAGCACAGATACGCAGTATTTT.